The present TCR beta chain was sequenced within a study of OX40 agonist ivuxolimab in advanced cancers. Overall study context: The study gave patients intravenous ivuxolimab at 0.01 to 10 mg/kg every 2 weeks. Study observations and caveats: In the 0.1-3.0 mg/kg groups, partial responders showed among the lowest expansion.

Some clones are missing from TCRdb's copy, which holds only in-frame ones; the method was immunoSEQ multiplex PCR. The table has more than 30,000 clones, 80% to 90% seen once; the top ten hold 20% to 25%. A note on this clone: As yet, its antigen is unknown.

The CDR3 is 12 residues long. Germline V lookup: CDR1 MDHEN, CDR2 SYDVKM. V lost 8 bases and J lost 9, with 14 bases in between. The chain combines TRBV28 with TRBJ1-5; TRBD1 is a possible D gene (6 bases). The sample was CD4+ or CD8+ T cells sorted from blood, taken in a trial of the OX40 agonist ivuxolimab. The receptor comes from an adult with an advanced solid tumor such as melanoma, head and neck, liver or kidney cancer. DNA of the CDR3: TGTGCCAGCCAAAGAGACAGGCGGCCCCAGCATTTT. Amino acids: CASQRDRRPQHF.